This T cell receptor beta chain stems from a study of blood T cells in healthy people across ages. Healthy individuals of Caucasian origin from Russia, aged 6 to 90, served as donors. Each sample gave at least 7 million isolated PBMCs. The authors extracted at least 5.5 micrograms of total RNA per sample. V lost 7 bases and J 4 bases, leaving 14 bases between the germline ends. This CDR3 comprises 14 residues. The second PCR ran roughly 7 to 11 cycles with a sample-barcoded 5' primer and J-beta primers. TCRdb itself ran the 5' RACE reads through MiXCR, one entry per CDR3 protein. The sample shows about 510,000 distinct CDR3 sequences, about 29% of them seen only once. These records were also assigned to another study, of T cells of mothers and their children. This second report adds: Barcodes for each sample and 2-4 random nucleotides were added by the M1S primer used in the second PCR.

Sequencing was carried out using blood. This receptor was identified in a boy aged 2 to 10 in good health. This chain uses TRBV12-3 or TRBV12-4 with TRBJ1-3; maybe TRBD1 (5 bases). CDR3 in amino acids: CASTERGSGNTIYF. CDR3 DNA sequence: TGTGCCAGCACCGAGAGGGGATCAGGAAACACCATATATTTT.